This TCR beta chain derives from a study of human T cells and chemical hapten exposure. The study's findings and limits: Patch test score showed a positive correlation with PT1 expanded TCR counts.

Between the trimmed V and J ends, which lost 5 bases and 9 bases, there was a span of 18 bases. Germline CDR1 is SNHLY and CDR2 is FYNNEI. CDR3 size: 14 residues. TCRdb processed the RACE reads anew with MiXCR; each CDR3 protein has one entry. The sample consists of some 400,000 distinct CDR3 sequences, 5% to 6.5% of them appearing once. About this clonotype itself: The antigen remains undetermined.

Time point noted: pre-sensitization, week 0. Noted treatment: therapeutic diphenylcyclopropenone sensitization with weekly scalp DPC. The material was whole blood, obtained in connection with sensitization to the hapten diphenylcyclopropenone (DPC). The clonotype comes from a woman aged 50 to 60 with alopecia areata. Some clones in this sample may be carry-over from other donors' samples. The chain has TRBV2 and TRBJ2-3; D is perhaps TRBD1 (6 bases). The CDR3 nucleotides read TGTGCCAGCAGTAGGTCGTATACAGGGTTAACGCAGTATTTT. This sequence encodes CASSRSYTGLTQYF.